A single sample is the source of the 24 T cell receptor beta chains below, sequenced in a study of T cell changes during pregnancy in multiple sclerosis. Repertoires were generated with immunoSEQ multiplex PCR, while TCRdb's copy carries only in-frame clones and drops some. In the table there are fewer than 85,000 clones, roughly nine tenths of which are singletons. The sequenced sample was peripheral blood, obtained in the first trimester of pregnancy. These receptors originate from a female donor in good health, enrolled as a control in a pregnancy study.

This chain links TRBV4-1 with TRBJ2-2; D is ambiguous. With 0 bases removed from V and 8 bases from J, the gap between germline ends came to 16 bases. This CDR3 has 16 residues. CDR1 and CDR2 (germline): MGHRA, YSYEKL. In nucleotides, the CDR3 is TGCGCCAGCAGCCAAGATCACGGGTCTCTCACTGGGGAGCTGTTTTTT. Its translation is CASSQDHGSLTGELFF.

This chain uses TRBV29-1 with TRBJ2-4; 8 positions match TRBD2. Germline V gene data show CDR1 as SQVTM and CDR2 as ANQGSEA. V trimming: 6 bases; J trimming: 9 bases; junction bases outside the gene matches: 10. This CDR3 spans 13 amino acids. The CDR3 DNA reads as TGCAGCGTCCATAGCGGGACTAGTACCATTCAGTACTTC. Its protein product is CSVHSGTSTIQYF. Supplemented by reference TRBV29-1 and TRBJ2-4, the full variable domain reads SAVISQKPSRDICQRGTSLTIQCQVDSQVTMMFWYRQQPGQSLTLIATANQGSEATYESGFVIDKFPISRPNLTFSTLTVSNMSPEDSSIYLCSVHSGTSTIQYFGAGTRLSVL.

This clone turned up a few times. The chain employs TRBV28 and TRBJ2-3; D possibly corresponds to TRBD2 (5 bases). The germline V gene encodes CDR1 MDHEN and CDR2 SYDVKM. The CDR3 runs to 16 residues. V was trimmed by 5 bases and J by 0 bases, leaving 15 bases between them. DNA of the CDR3: TGTGCCAGCAGTGTCGTGGCGGACTTTAGCACAGATACGCAGTATTTT. As protein: CASSVVADFSTDTQYF.

In its sample, this clone was seen a few times. The J gene is TRBJ1-2, the V gene TRBV7-9, with a tentative D call TRBD1 (5 bases). CDR3 size: 14 residues. V was pared by 7 bases and J by 2 bases, with 14 bases between. CDR1 is SEHNR, CDR2 FQNEAQ, per germline (reference sequence). The CDR3 spells CASTSGAGNYGYTF. CDR3 bases: TGTGCCAGCACCTCGGGTGCAGGGAACTATGGCTACACCTTC.

The V and J genes are TRBV5-1 and TRBJ1-2; 7 nucleotides agree with TRBD1. In germline, CDR1 is SGHRS, CDR2 YFSETQ. The length of the CDR3 is 15 residues. V was clipped by 0 bases and J by 3 bases; unmatched bases: 5. In DNA form, the CDR3 reads TGCGCCAGCAGCTTGGGAATAGACAGGGACTATGGCTACACCTTC. Translating it yields CASSLGIDRDYGYTF.

This chain links TRBV15 with TRBJ2-2; 14 bases align to TRBD2. Germline CDR1 reads LNHNV; CDR2 reads YYDKDF (reference sequence). CDR3 length: 15 amino acids. The V and J ends lost 3 bases and 6 bases, in that order; junction bases with no gene match: 0. CDR3 in amino acids: CATSRTSGRAGELFF. The CDR3 DNA follows: TGTGCCACCAGCAGGACTAGCGGGAGGGCCGGGGAGCTGTTTTTT.

The V call is TRBV6-6, the J call TRBJ1-1, with 8 bases fitting TRBD1. J was trimmed by 1 base and V by 2 bases; bases with no gene match: 0. This CDR3 is built from 14 residues. Germline V gene sequence: CDR1 MNHNY, CDR2 SVGAGI (reference sequence). The CDR3: CASSYQGANTEAFF. Written as DNA, the CDR3 is TGTGCCAGCAGTTACCAGGGGGCGAACACTGAAGCTTTCTTT.

J is TRBJ2-1 and V is TRBV5-4; TRBD2 matches at 10 bases. Germline-derived CDR1 and CDR2 are SGHNT and YYREEE (reference sequence). Germline trimming cut 4 bases from V and 6 bases from J; bases unmatched to any gene: 7. This CDR3 region has 15 residues. This CDR3 reads CASSQGLAEFNEQFF. Here the CDR3 DNA reads TGTGCCAGCAGCCAAGGACTAGCGGAGTTCAATGAGCAGTTCTTC. Complete variable domain (other parts from reference TRBV5-4 and TRBJ2-1): ETGVTQSPTHLIKTRGQQVTLRCSSQSGHNTVSWYQQALGQGPQFIFQYYREEENGRGNFPPRFSGLQFPNYSSELNVNALELDDSALYLCASSQGLAEFNEQFFGPGTRLTVL.

This chain connects TRBV27 to TRBJ1-2, with D hard to call. Trimming left V 2 bases short and J 8 bases short, with 12 bases between. This CDR3 has 13 residues. CDR1 MNHEY and CDR2 SMNVEV come from the germline V gene (reference sequence). This CDR3 is CASSLGGLGGYTF. The CDR3 coding sequence is TGTGCCAGCAGTTTAGGAGGCCTTGGGGGCTACACCTTC.

This rearrangement joins TRBV29-1 to TRBJ1-3; TRBD1 aligns across 8 bases. This CDR3 spans 15 amino acids. V shed 4 bases and J 0 bases; nucleotides not matched to a gene: 5. Germline-derived CDR1 and CDR2 are SQVTM and ANQGSEA. The CDR3 loop reads CSVAGDRRSGNTIYF. The CDR3 region has the DNA TGCAGCGTTGCGGGGGACAGGCGCTCTGGAAACACCATATATTTT.

The sample holds a few counts of this clone. V usage is TRBV4-2 and J usage is TRBJ2-1; a weak D match, TRBD2 (6 bases). The V gene's germline CDR1 is LGHNA and CDR2 YNFKEQ. There are 15 residues in the CDR3. Trimming removed 4 bases at V and 6 bases at J, with 16 bases between. As DNA, the CDR3 is TGTGCCAGCAGCCCTCGGGCGGGAATCGTCAATGAGCAGTTCTTC. It yields the protein CASSPRAGIVNEQFF.

J is TRBJ2-1 and V is TRBV7-2; D call uncertain. V lost 3 bases, J lost 0 bases, and 9 bases lay in between. This CDR3 region has 15 residues. Germline CDR1 and CDR2: SGHTA and FQGNSA. CDR3 coding DNA: TGTGCCAGCAGCTTGGCCCCCACCTCCTACAATGAGCAGTTCTTC. This translates into CASSLAPTSYNEQFF.

The CDR3 reads CASSPQPAGGFETQYF. The CDR3 region has the DNA TGCGCCAGCAGCCCCCAACCGGCGGGAGGGTTTGAGACCCAGTACTTC. The V gene is TRBV5-1, the J gene TRBJ2-5, with 9 bases matching TRBD2. Germline CDR1 and CDR2: SGHRS and YFSETQ. This CDR3 comprises 16 residues. V trimming: 4 bases; J trimming: 5 bases; junction bases outside the gene matches: 12.

The chain uses TRBV15 and TRBJ2-7, with TRBD2 matching 10 bases. V dropped 1 base and J dropped 3; count of bases not matched to a gene: 3. From germline, CDR1 is LNHNV and CDR2 YYDKDF (reference sequence). CDR3 size: 15 residues. CDR3: CATSRVASGSYEQYF. Written as DNA, the CDR3 is TGTGCCACCAGCAGAGTAGCTAGCGGGAGCTACGAGCAGTACTTC.

The chain employs TRBV18 and TRBJ2-1; 7 bases are a match to TRBD2. The CDR3 has 13 residues. J gave up 5 bases and V 3 bases, and 1 base lay outside the gene matches. The germline CDR1 and CDR2 sequences are KGHSH and LQKENI. The CDR3 is CASSPGGDNEQFF. The CDR3 nucleotides are TGTGCCAGCTCACCGGGGGGGGACAATGAGCAGTTCTTC.

This chain joins TRBV5-1 and TRBJ1-1, with 7 bases that match TRBD1. Losses at the gene ends were 0 bases for V and 5 bases for J; bases not matched to a gene: 1. The length of the CDR3 is 13 residues. Germline V gives CDR1 SGHRS, CDR2 YFSETQ. As DNA, the CDR3 is TGCGCCAGCAGCTTGGACAGGGGTACTGAAGCTTTCTTT. It specifies CASSLDRGTEAFF.

Only one count was recorded for this clone. V usage is TRBV7-9 and J usage is TRBJ1-3; a weak D match, TRBD1 (6 bases). The CDR3 consists of 15 residues. The germline V and J ends were trimmed by 2 bases and 0 bases, with 8 bases remaining between them. Per germline, CDR1 SEHNR and CDR2 FQNEAQ (reference sequence). Here the CDR3 DNA reads TGTGCCAGCAGCTTATTGGGGGCCTCTGGAAACACCATATATTTT. This codes for CASSLLGASGNTIYF.

The rearrangement joins TRBV30 to TRBJ2-7; TRBD1 agrees at 8 bases. This CDR3 is built from 15 residues. Germline V gene sequence: CDR1 GTSNPN, CDR2 SVGIG (reference sequence). V shed 2 bases and J 3 bases; nucleotides not matched to a gene: 9. CDR3 region: CAWSKPRTGNYEQYF. DNA for the CDR3: TGTGCCTGGAGTAAACCGAGGACAGGGAACTACGAGCAGTACTTC.

This clone turned up a few times. This chain uses TRBV14 with TRBJ2-1, with a weak D call TRBD2 (5 bases). Trimming pared 8 bases from V and 3 bases from J, leaving 8 bases between. This CDR3 has 12 amino acids. Per germline, CDR1 SGHDN and CDR2 FVKESK. CDR3 residues: CASGSYYNEQFF. In DNA form, the CDR3 reads TGTGCCAGCGGGAGTTACTACAATGAGCAGTTCTTC.

The genes are TRBV19 and TRBJ2-4; 8 bases are a match to TRBD1. The CDR3 consists of 14 residues. CDR1 is LNHDA and CDR2 is SQIVND in the germline V gene (reference sequence). V lost 4 bases to trimming and J lost 6 bases; unmatched junction nucleotides: 5. The CDR3 nucleotides are TGTGCCAGTAGTACTCAAGGGACAGGAAACATTCAGTACTTC. Protein product: CASSTQGTGNIQYF.

CDR3 sequence (DNA): TGCGCCAGCAGCTTGGAAAGCCCCTCTTACGAGCAGTACTTC. It encodes CASSLESPSYEQYF. V usage is TRBV5-1 and J usage is TRBJ2-7; no clear D gene. The V gene lost 0 bases and the J gene lost 4 bases, with 11 bases spanning the gap. CDR3 length: 14 amino acids. Germline V gives CDR1 SGHRS, CDR2 YFSETQ.

This chain joins TRBV30 and TRBJ2-6, with D uncertain. The CDR3 length is 13 residues. The germline gives CDR1 GTSNPN, CDR2 SVGIG (reference sequence). V was shortened by 2 bases and J by 4 bases, with 6 bases between the two germline ends. In nucleotides, the CDR3 is TGTGCCTGGAGTCCAACAGGGGCCAACGTCCTGACTTTC. It is translated as CAWSPTGANVLTF.

V and J are TRBV6-5 and TRBJ1-2; 7 bases are a match to TRBD1. V lost 4 bases, J lost 4 bases, and 12 bases stayed unmatched. The CDR3 extends over 16 amino acids. Germline assignment: CDR1 MNHEY and CDR2 SVGAGI. The CDR3: CASSSRTGGGPYGYTF. The CDR3 DNA is TGTGCCAGCAGTTCTCGGACAGGAGGAGGCCCCTATGGCTACACCTTC.

This clone was seen only once. The V gene is TRBV27, the J gene TRBJ2-1, with D perhaps matching TRBD2 (5 bases). With 9 bases removed from V and 6 bases from J, the gap between germline ends came to 18 bases. This CDR3 comprises 14 residues. Germline lookup yields CDR1 MNHEY and CDR2 SMNVEV (reference sequence). CDR3 region: CASKRRSPLNEQFF. Here the CDR3 DNA reads TGTGCCAGTAAGCGGCGTTCCCCTCTCAATGAGCAGTTCTTC.